A single T cell receptor beta chain is shown here with its context. As yet, its antigen is unknown. The PCR contained 60 Vbeta and 13 Jbeta primers. This table comes from immunoSEQ multiplex PCR, and its TCRdb copy is limited to in-frame clones, with some not included. The sample yields about 180,000 clones, around 77% seen once. This entry comes from a study of cytomegalovirus exposure and HLA in healthy donors. Each donor was healthy, and each was a bone marrow donor. Study observations and caveats: There were three CMV-associated chains whose specificity for CMV antigens was confirmed in vitro. Previous analysis showed most TCR beta V segments were productive about 87% or about 30% of the time. A missense variant in DCLRE1C was later tied to TCR beta V- and J-gene trimming.

With 6 bases removed from V and 5 bases from J, the gap between germline ends came to 11 bases. The CDR3 totals 14 residues. Germline assignment: CDR1 MNHEY and CDR2 SVGAGI. This chain uses TRBV6-5 with TRBJ1-6; D is unresolved. The specimen was PBMCs. The sequence derives from a man between 60 and 70 years old in good health and CMV-seronegative. The CDR3: CASRSAGNNSPLHF. The CDR3 coding sequence is TGTGCCAGCAGGTCGGCAGGCAATAATTCACCCCTCCACTTT.